The 8 T cell receptor beta chains below come from one sample, sequenced in a study of blood T cell repertoires in COVID-19. The repertoire was sequenced with immunoSEQ multiplex PCR; TCRdb's copy has only in-frame clones and lacks some. The profile shows tens of thousands of clones, about nine tenths of them singletons. The sequenced sample consisted of peripheral blood. The origin of the receptors is a woman aged 80 or over with COVID-19, enrolled during active disease.

V usage is TRBV9 and J usage is TRBJ1-5; D not resolved. This CDR3 has 14 residues. V lost 0 bases to trimming and J lost 4 bases, with 8 bases between them. The germline V gene has CDR1 SGDLS and CDR2 YYNGEE. In DNA form, the CDR3 reads TGTGCCAGCAGCGTAGGGAGCCTGAATCAGCCCCAGCATTTT. Protein sequence: CASSVGSLNQPQHF.

The rearrangement links TRBV7-9 to TRBJ2-1; D possibly corresponds to TRBD1 (6 bases). Germline V CDR1 and CDR2: SEHNR, FQNEAQ (reference sequence). CDR3 length: 13 amino acids. V was shortened by 5 bases and J by 7 bases, with 12 bases between the two germline ends. CDR3 sequence: CASSPGTRNEQFF. CDR3 coding DNA: TGTGCCAGCAGCCCCGGGACACGGAATGAGCAGTTCTTC. The variable domain in full, with the rest retrieved from reference TRBV7-9 and TRBJ2-1, is DTGVSQNPRHKITKRGQNVTFRCDPISEHNRLYWYRQTLGQGPEFLTYFQNEAQLEKSRLLSDRFSAERPKGSFSTLEIQRTEQGDSAMYLCASSPGTRNEQFFGPGTRLTVL.

This chain joins TRBV18 and TRBJ2-3, with 7 nucleotides matching TRBD2. Germline loops: CDR1 KGHSH, CDR2 LQKENI. There are 15 residues in the CDR3. Trimming cost V 3 bases and J 4 bases; bases outside gene matches: 7. The CDR3 DNA reads TGTGCCAGCTCACCTCGACTAGCAGGGCCAGATACGCAGTATTTT. Its protein product is CASSPRLAGPDTQYF.

The chain carries TRBV6-5 and TRBJ1-1; D is possibly TRBD1 (5 bases). There are 14 residues in the CDR3. Germline V lookup: CDR1 MNHEY, CDR2 SVGAGI. Trimming removed 6 bases at V and 1 base at J, with 12 bases between. The CDR3 here is CASRTREGNTEAFF. The CDR3 nucleotides are TGTGCCAGCAGGACCAGGGAGGGGAACACTGAAGCTTTCTTT.

The chain is built from TRBV7-2 and TRBJ2-7; D unresolved. The CDR3 sequence is 13 residues long. The V end lost 5 bases, the J end lost 4 bases, and 12 bases lay between the germline ends. Germline CDR1 is SGHTA and CDR2 is FQGNSA. CDR3 nucleotide sequence: TGTGCCAGCAGCCTACACACGCGGTACGAGCAGTACTTC. Translated: CASSLHTRYEQYF.

The chain combines TRBV18 with TRBJ1-1, with 7 bases that match TRBD1. Germline values: CDR1 KGHSH, CDR2 LQKENI. CDR3 length: 14 residues. Losses at the gene ends were 6 bases for V and 2 bases for J; bases not matched to a gene: 6. The CDR3 region has the DNA TGTGCCAGCTCGCAGGGACAGACCAACACTGAAGCTTTCTTT. This sequence encodes CASSQGQTNTEAFF. Together with reference TRBV18 and TRBJ1-1, the CDR3 gives the full variable domain: NAGVMQNPRHLVRRRGQEARLRCSPMKGHSHVYWYRQLPEEGLKFMVYLQKENIIDESGMPKERFSAEFPKEGPSILRIQQVVRGDSAAYFCASSQGQTNTEAFFGQGTRLTVV.

This chain links TRBV9 with TRBJ1-1; D may be TRBD1 (6 bases). The germline V and J ends were trimmed by 2 bases and 0 bases, with 14 bases remaining between them. The V gene's germline CDR1 is SGDLS and CDR2 YYNGEE. The CDR3 is 16 residues long. This chain's CDR3 is CASSVGLGQMNTEAFF. The DNA for the CDR3 is TGTGCCAGCAGCGTCGGTTTAGGACAGATGAACACTGAAGCTTTCTTT.

This chain joins TRBV18 and TRBJ2-1; tentatively, D is TRBD1 (6 bases). This CDR3 comprises 17 residues. Germline CDR1 and CDR2: KGHSH and LQKENI. Trimming removed 4 bases from V and 1 base from J, with 17 bases in between. DNA of the CDR3: TGTGCCAGCTCACACCGGGACACATCAAATTCCTACAATGAGCAGTTCTTC. Amino acid sequence: CASSHRDTSNSYNEQFF.